This T cell receptor (beta chain) was identified during a study of cytomegalovirus exposure and HLA in healthy donors. Study-wide points: Roughly even sequencing depth across donors was the assumption behind the presence/absence analyses. Later work associated approximately 17,000 TCR beta sequences with HLA alleles at 0.05 false discovery rate. When analyzed later, a missense DCLRE1C variant was found to be linked to TCR beta V- and J-gene trimming. A previous analysis found most TCR beta V segments productive roughly 87% or roughly 30% of the time.

Trimming at V came to 4 bases and at J to 1 base, leaving 5 bases not matched to a gene. Germline CDR1 reads SGHNT; CDR2 reads YYREEE (reference sequence). This CDR3 is 15 amino acids long. As to this clone: The antigen is unknown.

The PCR used 60 Vbeta and 13 Jbeta primers. Sequencing used immunoSEQ multiplex PCR; TCRdb keeps in-frame clones, though not all of them. The sample consists of 150,000 or so clones, 77% of them appearing once. V and J are TRBV5-4 and TRBJ1-5; 7 nucleotides agree with TRBD1. The sequence came from a male donor in good health and CMV-seropositive. Material: PBMCs. The CDR3 DNA follows: TGTGCCAGCAGCATACAGGGGTACAGCAATCAGCCCCAGCATTTT. This codes for CASSIQGYSNQPQHF.